This T cell receptor (beta chain) appears in the sequencing data of a study of OX40 agonist ivuxolimab in advanced cancers. Study-wide results and limits: Among the lowest levels of clonal expansion were found in partial responders at 0.1-3.0 mg/kg.

On this clone itself: Its antigen remains unknown.

The V end was cut by 8 bases, the J end by 4 bases, with 12 bases between. This CDR3 is 13 amino acids long. Germline CDR1 and CDR2: LNHDA and SQIVND (reference sequence). The protocol was immunoSEQ multiplex PCR, while the TCRdb copy is restricted to in-frame clones and leaves out a portion. The sample lists tens of thousands of clones, around 82% occurring once. Source: CD4+ or CD8+ T cells sorted from blood, taken in a trial of the OX40 agonist ivuxolimab. This chain uses TRBV19 with TRBJ1-3, with TRBD1 as a possible D gene (6 bases). The receptor was derived from an adult with an advanced solid tumor such as melanoma, head and neck, liver or kidney cancer. The DNA for the CDR3 is TGTGCCAGTGGGACACAGCGGGGAAACACCATATATTTT. Its translation is CASGTQRGNTIYF.